Below, 2 T cell receptor beta chains from the same sample are listed, as sequenced in a study of PD-L1 blockade in urothelial cancer. Clones were sequenced by immunoSEQ multiplex PCR, and TCRdb holds only the in-frame ones, with some missing. In the table there are 50,000 to 65,000 clones, just over 85% of which are singletons. The input for sequencing was PBMCs, taken around atezolizumab (anti-PD-L1) treatment. Receptors originate from a man in his forties or fifties with urothelial cancer.

The chain combines TRBV10-2 with TRBJ2-3; possible D gene TRBD2, 6 bases. This CDR3 is 20 amino acids long. Trimming stripped 0 bases from V and 0 bases from J, with 22 bases between. The germline V gene encodes CDR1 WSHSY and CDR2 SAAADI. The CDR3 spells CASSESTWRALSHSTDTQYF. The CDR3 nucleotides are TGCGCCAGCAGTGAGTCGACTTGGAGGGCTTTATCTCACAGCACAGATACGCAGTATTTT.

J is TRBJ2-5 and V is TRBV29-1; possibly TRBD2 for D (6 bases). V shed 4 bases and J shed 7 bases, with 13 bases lying between them. The CDR3 has 12 residues. The V gene's germline CDR1 is SQVTM and CDR2 ANQGSEA. CDR3 in amino acids: CSVVVNSGTQYF. The CDR3 DNA follows: TGCAGCGTTGTGGTAAATAGCGGGACCCAGTACTTC. Full variable domain (missing parts from reference TRBV29-1 and TRBJ2-5): SAVISQKPSRDICQRGTSLTIQCQVDSQVTMMFWYRQQPGQSLTLIATANQGSEATYESGFVIDKFPISRPNLTFSTLTVSNMSPEDSSIYLCSVVVNSGTQYFGPGTRLLVL.